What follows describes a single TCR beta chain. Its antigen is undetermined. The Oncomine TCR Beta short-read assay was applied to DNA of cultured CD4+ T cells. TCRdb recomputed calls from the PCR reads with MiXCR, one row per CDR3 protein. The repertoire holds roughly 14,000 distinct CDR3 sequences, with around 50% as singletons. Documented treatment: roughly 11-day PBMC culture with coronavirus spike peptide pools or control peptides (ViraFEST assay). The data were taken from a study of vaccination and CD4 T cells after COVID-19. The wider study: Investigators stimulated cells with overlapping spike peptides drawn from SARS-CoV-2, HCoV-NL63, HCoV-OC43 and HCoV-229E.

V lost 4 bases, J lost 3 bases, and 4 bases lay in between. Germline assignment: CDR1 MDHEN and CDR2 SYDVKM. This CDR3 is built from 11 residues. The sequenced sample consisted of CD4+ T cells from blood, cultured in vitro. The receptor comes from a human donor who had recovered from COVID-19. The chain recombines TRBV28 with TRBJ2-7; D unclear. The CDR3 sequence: CASSSRYEQYF. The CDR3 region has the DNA TGTGCCAGCAGTTCCCGCTACGAGCAGTACTTC.